One sample yielded the 14 T cell receptor beta chains listed below, sequenced in a study of blood T cell repertoires in COVID-19. Sequencing used immunoSEQ multiplex PCR; TCRdb keeps in-frame clones, though not all of them. This table holds almost 200,000 clones, roughly nine tenths found once. The sample was PBMCs or T cells enriched from blood (not recorded which). The receptors come from a woman between 18 and 29 years old who had recovered from COVID-19.

The V call is TRBV6-4, the J call TRBJ1-1, with 8 bases aligning to TRBD1. From germline, CDR1 is MRHNA and CDR2 SNTAGT. The CDR3 sequence is 13 residues long. Trimming removed 6 bases from V and 3 bases from J; junction bases left unmatched: 3. CDR3 sequence: CASSLTGDTEAFF. Here the CDR3 DNA reads TGTGCCAGCAGCCTGACAGGGGACACTGAAGCTTTCTTT.

The CDR3 region has the DNA TGCGCCAGCAGTGAGAGGGACAGTTCCTATGGCTACACCTTC. Protein sequence: CASSERDSSYGYTF. The chain combines TRBV10-2 with TRBJ1-2; 7 positions match TRBD1. The CDR3 length is 14 residues. Germline CDR1 and CDR2: WSHSY and SAAADI. V dropped 2 bases and J dropped 4; count of bases not matched to a gene: 4.

The V gene is TRBV24-1, the J gene TRBJ1-2; no firm D call. There are 12 residues in the CDR3. Trimming shortened V by 9 bases and J by 6 bases, and 13 bases separated the two germline ends. Germline values: CDR1 KGHDR, CDR2 SFDVKD. For the CDR3, the DNA is TGTGCCACCGCGGACGGAGGACATGGCTACACCTTC. Translated: CATADGGHGYTF.

The CDR3 DNA reads as TGTGCCAGCAGCTCCCTAGTCAGCCCCTCTGCCCAGGAAAAACTGTTTTTT. Its protein product is CASSSLVSPSAQEKLFF. V usage is TRBV5-5 and J usage is TRBJ1-4, with D hard to call. This CDR3 region has 17 residues. Trimming shortened V by 3 bases and J by 8 bases, and 23 bases separated the two germline ends. Germline CDR1 is SGHKS and CDR2 is YYEKEE (reference sequence). Filled out from reference TRBV5-5 and TRBJ1-4, the complete variable domain reads DAGVTQSPTHLIKTRGQQVTLRCSPISGHKSVSWYQQVLGQGPQFIFQYYEKEERGRGNFPDRFSARQFPNYSSELNVNALLLGDSALYLCASSSLVSPSAQEKLFFGSGTQLSVL.

CDR3 residues: CASSSGPAANTGELFF. The CDR3 DNA is TGTGCCAGCAGCTCAGGGCCAGCTGCGAACACCGGGGAGCTGTTTTTT. The chain uses TRBV7-9 and TRBJ2-2, with D possibly TRBD1 on 5 matching bases. Germline V gene lookup returns CDR1 SEHNR and CDR2 FQNEAQ (reference sequence). CDR3 length: 16 amino acids. With 4 bases removed from V and 0 bases from J, the gap between germline ends came to 12 bases.

The rearrangement links TRBV28 to TRBJ1-6; TRBD1 is a possible D gene (5 bases). Trimming shortened V by 6 bases and J by 7 bases, and 16 bases separated the two germline ends. The CDR3 runs 15 residues. Germline lookup yields CDR1 MDHEN and CDR2 SYDVKM. CDR3 sequence reads: CASSPPGDYNSPLHF. CDR3 DNA sequence: TGTGCCAGCAGCCCCCCTGGGGACTACAATTCACCCCTCCACTTT. Using reference TRBV28 and TRBJ1-6 for the parts outside the CDR3, the full variable domain is DVKVTQSSRYLVKRTGEKVFLECVQDMDHENMFWYRQDPGLGLRLIYFSYDVKMKEKGDIPEGYSVSREKKERFSLILESASTNQTSMYLCASSPPGDYNSPLHFGNGTRLTVT.

This clone has a handful of counts. The chain uses TRBV2 and TRBJ2-5; 7 nucleotides match TRBD1. V gave up 10 bases and J gave up 0 bases; unmatched junction bases: 14. This CDR3 has 16 residues. CDR1 is SNHLY and CDR2 is FYNNEI in the germline V gene. The DNA of the CDR3 is TGTGCCACCCCCCGGAATAAGGGGGCCGACCAAGAGACCCAGTACTTC. Its protein product is CATPRNKGADQETQYF.

V usage is TRBV28 and J usage is TRBJ1-2; the match to TRBD1 covers 8 bases. The ends lost 7 bases at V and 6 bases at J; junction bases unmatched: 10. Per the germline V gene, CDR1 is MDHEN and CDR2 is SYDVKM. The CDR3 has 14 residues. CDR3 coding DNA: TGTGCCAGCAATGGCCCGGACAGGGCGGATGGCTACACCTTC. Amino acids: CASNGPDRADGYTF.

About this clone itself: The junction does not match germline at one end; this may be a read error. The gene calls are TRBV19 and TRBJ1-2, with D unresolved. The CDR3 covers 14 residues. Germline CDR1 is LNHDA and CDR2 is SQIVND (reference sequence). CDR3 DNA sequence: TGTGCCAGTAGTATAGATCTGGCTAGCCCTCTCCGGGTCTTC. As protein: CASSIDLASPLRVF. The entire variable domain, with the rest obtained from reference TRBV19 and TRBJ1-2, is as follows: DGGITQSPKYLFRKEGQNVTLSCEQNLNHDAMYWYRQDPGQGLRLIYYSQIVNDFQKGDIAEGYSVSREKKESFPLTVTSAQKNPTAFYLCASSIDLASPLRVFGSGTRLTVV.

J is TRBJ2-7 and V is TRBV6-6; D might be TRBD2 (6 bases). The CDR3 has 16 amino acids. Trimming removed 5 bases from V and 2 bases from J, with 19 bases in between. CDR1 is MNHNY and CDR2 is SVGAGI in the germline V gene (reference sequence). The CDR3 sequence: CASSRTSTSLAYEQYF. In DNA, the CDR3 is TGTGCCAGCAGTCGAACCTCTACTAGCCTAGCCTACGAGCAGTACTTC.

This clone was recorded a few times. In DNA, the CDR3 is TGCGCCAGCAGCGCAGGGGTCAATTCACCCCTCCACTTT. Translated: CASSAGVNSPLHF. The chain joins TRBV10-2 to TRBJ1-6; possible D gene TRBD1, 6 bases. V lost 6 bases and J lost 7, with 10 bases in between. This CDR3 has 13 residues. Germline loops: CDR1 WSHSY, CDR2 SAAADI.

The chain carries TRBV9 and TRBJ1-1; the D gene is possibly TRBD1 (6 bases). CDR1 and CDR2 (germline): SGDLS, YYNGEE. V was shortened by 6 bases and J by 0 bases, with 12 bases between the two germline ends. The CDR3 length is 14 residues. This CDR3 is CASNTRGLNTEAFF. CDR3 sequence (DNA): TGTGCCAGCAACACCAGGGGCTTGAACACTGAAGCTTTCTTT.

The chain couples TRBV4-1 to TRBJ1-2, with 11 positions matching TRBD1. With V trimmed by 4 bases and J by 6 bases, 4 bases remained unmatched. Per germline, CDR1 MGHRA and CDR2 YSYEKL. The CDR3 length is 14 residues. CDR3 region: CASSRTGQGDGYTF. In DNA form, the CDR3 reads TGCGCCAGCAGCCGAACGGGACAGGGGGATGGCTACACCTTC.

This chain uses TRBV20-1 with TRBJ2-3, with 11 bases lining up with TRBD1. After removal of 3 bases from V and 3 bases from J, the junction contained 5 bases not matched to a gene. The CDR3 totals 15 residues. Germline V gene lookup returns CDR1 DFQATT and CDR2 SNEGSKA (reference sequence). DNA for the CDR3: TGCAGTGCTAGTTCCGGGACAGGGGGGACAGATACGCAGTATTTT. It codes for CSASSGTGGTDTQYF.